The T cell receptor (beta chain) described here comes from a study of CXCR3-negative and CXCR3-positive naive CD8 T cells. General observations from the study: Much lower diversity was found in memory CD8+ cells, while both naive subsets had comparably high diversity. Fresh PBMCs served for most assays, and CXCR3 expression fell partially after cryopreservation.

In the case of this clonotype: Its antigen is as yet unknown.

cDNA libraries for TRB were generated by 5' RACE incorporating UMI labels. TCRdb reworked the 5' RACE reads into one entry per CDR3 protein, no DNA. The sample data list about 39,000 distinct CDR3 sequences. This TCR was recovered from a human donor in good health. Some clones in this sample may be carry-over from other donors' samples. Sequencing was done on a sample of memory CD8+ T cells from blood.

The CDR3: CSVPGDLENYGYTF. V gene TRBV29-1 combines with J gene TRBJ1-2. The CDR3 is made up of 14 amino acids. The germline V gene encodes CDR1 SQVTM and CDR2 ANQGSEA.